This entry lists 10 T cell receptor beta chains sequenced from one sample in a study of T cells in Graves' hyperthyroidism and ophthalmopathy. TCR beta CDR3 regions were amplified from RNA transcripts. A first-round RT-PCR of the TCR CDR3 used the HTBI primer set. MiXCR, run by TCRdb on the multiplex PCR reads, gives a single entry per CDR3 protein. The repertoire holds approximately 610,000 distinct CDR3 sequences, with around 17% as singletons. The sequenced sample was blood. Receptors originate from a woman in her late teens or twenties with Graves' hyperthyroidism.

There are a few counts of this clonotype. The genes are TRBV10-1 and TRBJ1-1; tentatively, D is TRBD1 (6 bases). Germline CDR1 WNHNN, CDR2 SYGVQD (reference sequence). The CDR3 length is 15 residues. Trimming removed 0 bases at V and 1 base at J, with 9 bases between. The CDR3 here is CASSESGGTNTEAFF. CDR3 DNA sequence: TGCGCCAGCAGTGAGTCGGGGGGCACGAACACTGAAGCTTTCTTT.

In its sample, this clonotype was seen many times. This chain links TRBV20-1 with TRBJ2-3; 10 positions match TRBD2. The CDR3 consists of 14 residues. CDR1 and CDR2 (germline): DFQATT, SNEGSKA (reference sequence). Losses at the gene ends were 2 bases for V and 6 bases for J; bases not matched to a gene: 5. CDR3 amino acids: CSARLAGVGDTQYF. The CDR3 bases are TGCAGTGCTAGACTAGCGGGAGTGGGTGATACGCAGTATTTT.

This clonotype was detected many times. V usage is TRBV18 and J usage is TRBJ1-5, with a weak D call TRBD1 (5 bases). The germline V gene encodes CDR1 KGHSH and CDR2 LQKENI. CDR3 size: 15 residues. V was pared by 0 bases and J by 6 bases, with 12 bases between. CDR3 coding DNA: TGTGCCAGCTCACCACCGGACGGGGCAGGTCAGCCCCAGCATTTT. Translating it yields CASSPPDGAGQPQHF.

This clonotype was seen repeatedly, ten times or more. The rearrangement joins TRBV20-1 to TRBJ2-3; D is possibly TRBD2 (6 bases). CDR1 is DFQATT, CDR2 SNEGSKA, per germline (reference sequence). The CDR3 is 16 amino acids. V lost 0 bases and J lost 0, with 13 bases in between. Here the CDR3 reads CSAREGTGVSTDTQYF. CDR3 nucleotides: TGCAGTGCTAGAGAGGGTACGGGAGTCAGCACAGATACGCAGTATTTT.

This clonotype was observed many times. The chain combines TRBV10-3 with TRBJ1-2; TRBD1 is a possible D gene (5 bases). The length of the CDR3 is 13 residues. Germline V CDR1 and CDR2: ENHRY, SYGVKD. V was shortened by 0 bases and J by 5 bases, with 7 bases between the two germline ends. For the CDR3, the DNA is TGTGCCATCAGTGAGTCGGGGGGTTATGGCTACACCTTC. This encodes CAISESGGYGYTF.

This clonotype was found a few times. This chain uses TRBV6-2 or TRBV6-3 with TRBJ1-6; the D is unclear. Deletions cut 7 bases from V and 3 bases from J, with 10 bases between. CDR1 MNHEY and CDR2 SVGEGT come from the germline V gene. The CDR3 runs 14 residues. The CDR3 DNA follows: TGTGCCAGCAACCGCCCCGTCTATAATTCACCCCTCCACTTT. Its protein is CASNRPVYNSPLHF.

Ten or more counts support this clonotype. The chain employs TRBV2 and TRBJ1-2, with 7 bases that match TRBD1. The CDR3 has 13 residues. Losses at the gene ends were 6 bases for V and 3 bases for J; bases not matched to a gene: 4. CDR1 and CDR2 (germline): SNHLY, FYNNEI. CDR3 sequence: CASRIGTDYGYTF. DNA for the CDR3: TGTGCCAGCAGAATTGGGACAGACTATGGCTACACCTTC.

The sample holds many counts of this clonotype. The chain recombines TRBV2 with TRBJ1-5, with 8 bases identical to TRBD1. V trimming: 7 bases; J trimming: 4 bases; junction bases outside the gene matches: 12. This CDR3 contains 16 residues. Germline V gene sequence: CDR1 SNHLY, CDR2 FYNNEI. Written as DNA, the CDR3 is TGTGCCAGCAAAAAAGGACAGGGCGTCTTGAATCAGCCCCAGCATTTT. As protein: CASKKGQGVLNQPQHF.

This clonotype was seen repeatedly, ten times or more. The V call is TRBV2, the J call TRBJ2-3, with TRBD2 matching over 10 bases. Germline assignment: CDR1 SNHLY and CDR2 FYNNEI. This CDR3 is 14 amino acids long. After removal of 7 bases from V and 9 bases from J, the junction contained 10 bases not matched to a gene. The chain's CDR3 is CASTSGTSGTTQYF. The DNA of the CDR3 is TGTGCCAGCACAAGCGGCACTAGCGGGACAACGCAGTATTTT.

This clonotype was observed at least ten times. The chain links TRBV7-6 to TRBJ1-1; no clear D gene. This CDR3 contains 14 residues. From germline, CDR1 is SGHVS and CDR2 FNYEAQ. V gave up 1 base and J gave up 3 bases, with 9 bases separating them. The CDR3, as DNA: TGTGCCAGCAGCTTAGTGGGCGTTGACACTGAAGCTTTCTTT. Translated: CASSLVGVDTEAFF.